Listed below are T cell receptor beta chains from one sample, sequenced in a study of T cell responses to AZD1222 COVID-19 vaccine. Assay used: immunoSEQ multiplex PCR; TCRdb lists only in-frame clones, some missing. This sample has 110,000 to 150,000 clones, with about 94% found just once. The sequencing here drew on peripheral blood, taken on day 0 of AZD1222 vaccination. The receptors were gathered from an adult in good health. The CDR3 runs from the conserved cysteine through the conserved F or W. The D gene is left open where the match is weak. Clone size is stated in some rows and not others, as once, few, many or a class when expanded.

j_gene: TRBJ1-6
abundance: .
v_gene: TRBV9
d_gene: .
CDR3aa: CASSADSFNSPLHF
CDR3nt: TGTGCCAGCAGCGCGGACAGTTTTAATTCACCCCTCCACTTT

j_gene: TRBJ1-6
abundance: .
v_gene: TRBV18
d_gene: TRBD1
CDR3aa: CASRTGGSSYNSPLHF
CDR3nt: TGTGCCAGTCGAACAGGGGGAAGCTCCTATAATTCACCCCTCCACTTT

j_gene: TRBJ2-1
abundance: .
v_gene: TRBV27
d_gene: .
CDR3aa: CASSLGTRTALFF
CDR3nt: TGTGCCAGCAGTTTAGGGACGCGGACAGCCCTGTTCTTC

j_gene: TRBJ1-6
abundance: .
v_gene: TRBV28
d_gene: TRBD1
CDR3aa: CASSLVTGGGYNSPLHF
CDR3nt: TGTGCCAGCAGTTTAGTGACAGGGGGAGGCTATAATTCACCCCTCCACTTT

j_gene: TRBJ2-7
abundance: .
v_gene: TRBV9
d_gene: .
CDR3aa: CASSVGVGPGAGYEQYF
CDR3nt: TGTGCCAGCAGCGTAGGGGTGGGACCGGGAGCTGGCTACGAGCAGTACTTC

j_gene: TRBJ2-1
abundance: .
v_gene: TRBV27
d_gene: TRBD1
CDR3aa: CASTILGQDYNEQFF
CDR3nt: TGTGCCAGCACCATCCTAGGACAGGATTACAATGAGCAGTTCTTC

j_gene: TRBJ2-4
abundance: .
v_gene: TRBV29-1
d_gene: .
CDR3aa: CSVAGILNIQYF
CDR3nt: TGCAGCGTAGCCGGGATTCTAAACATTCAGTACTTC

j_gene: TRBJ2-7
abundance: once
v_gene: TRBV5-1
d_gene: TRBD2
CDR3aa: CASSLMAGGPSYEQYF
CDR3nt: TGCGCCAGCAGCTTGATGGCGGGAGGGCCCTCCTACGAGCAGTACTTC

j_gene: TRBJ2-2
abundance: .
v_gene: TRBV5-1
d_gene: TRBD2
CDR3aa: CASSPTPTSGRLGTGELFF
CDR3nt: TGCGCCAGCAGCCCCACACCGACTAGCGGGAGGCTTGGGACCGGGGAGCTGTTTTTT

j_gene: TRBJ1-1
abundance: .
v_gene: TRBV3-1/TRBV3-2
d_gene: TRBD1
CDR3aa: CASSHDRDTEAFF
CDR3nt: TGTGCCAGCAGCCACGACAGGGACACTGAAGCTTTCTTT

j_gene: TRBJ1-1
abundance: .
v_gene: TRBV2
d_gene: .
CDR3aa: CASRGSNTEAFF
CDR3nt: TGTGCCAGCCGGGGGAGTAACACTGAAGCTTTCTTT

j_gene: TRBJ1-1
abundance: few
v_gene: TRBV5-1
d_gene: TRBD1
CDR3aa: CATRQGMDTEAFF
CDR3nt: TGCGCCACCCGACAGGGTATGGACACTGAAGCTTTCTTT

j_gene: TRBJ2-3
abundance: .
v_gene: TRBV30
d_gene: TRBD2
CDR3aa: CAWVLAGGPGDTQYF
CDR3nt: TGTGCCTGGGTACTAGCGGGAGGGCCGGGGGATACGCAGTATTTT

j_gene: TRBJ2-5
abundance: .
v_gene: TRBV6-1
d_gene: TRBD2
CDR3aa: CASSEAGGETQYF
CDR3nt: TGTGCCAGCAGTGAGGCGGGAGGGGAGACCCAGTACTTC

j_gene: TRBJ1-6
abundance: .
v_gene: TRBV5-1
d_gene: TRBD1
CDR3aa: CASSLEGTGVTPLHF
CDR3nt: TGCGCCAGCAGCTTGGAAGGGACAGGAGTCACACCCCTCCACTTT

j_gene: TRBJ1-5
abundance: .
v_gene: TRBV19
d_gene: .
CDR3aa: CASSIGGYSNQPQHF
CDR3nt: TGTGCCAGTAGTATTGGGGGGTATAGCAATCAGCCCCAGCATTTT

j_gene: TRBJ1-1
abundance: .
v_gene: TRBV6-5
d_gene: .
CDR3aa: CASSYSLWDNTEAFF
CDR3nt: TGTGCCAGCAGTTACTCTCTTTGGGACAACACTGAAGCTTTCTTT

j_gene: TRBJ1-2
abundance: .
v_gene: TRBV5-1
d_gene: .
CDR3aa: CASSATGTIPNYGYTF
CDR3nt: TGCGCCAGCAGCGCAACGGGGACAATTCCTAACTATGGCTACACCTTC

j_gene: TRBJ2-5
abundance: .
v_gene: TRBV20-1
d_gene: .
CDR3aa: CSAFDLRTQYF
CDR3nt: TGCAGTGCCTTCGACCTTCGAACCCAGTACTTC

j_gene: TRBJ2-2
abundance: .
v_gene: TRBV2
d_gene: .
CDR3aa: CASSGTLSGANTGELFF
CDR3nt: TGTGCCAGCAGTGGTACACTTAGCGGAGCGAACACCGGGGAGCTGTTTTTT

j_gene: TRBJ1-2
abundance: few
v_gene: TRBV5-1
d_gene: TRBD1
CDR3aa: CASSRGQGDYGYTF
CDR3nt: TGCGCCAGCAGCCGGGGACAGGGTGACTATGGCTACACCTTC

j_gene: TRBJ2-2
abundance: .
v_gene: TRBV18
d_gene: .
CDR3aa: CASSPDLKAGELFF
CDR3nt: TGTGCCAGCTCGCCAGACCTGAAGGCCGGGGAGCTGTTTTTT

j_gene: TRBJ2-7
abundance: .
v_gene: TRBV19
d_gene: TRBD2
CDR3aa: CASSRASGRHEQYF
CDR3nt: TGTGCCAGTAGTAGAGCCAGCGGGAGGCACGAGCAGTACTTC

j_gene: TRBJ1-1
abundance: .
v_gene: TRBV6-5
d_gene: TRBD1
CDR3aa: CASTQTGSEAFF
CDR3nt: TGTGCCAGCACCCAGACAGGGTCTGAAGCTTTCTTT

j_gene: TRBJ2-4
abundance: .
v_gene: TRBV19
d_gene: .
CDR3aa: CASSPPETGDIQYF
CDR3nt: TGTGCCAGTAGTCCCCCAGAGACCGGCGACATTCAGTACTTC

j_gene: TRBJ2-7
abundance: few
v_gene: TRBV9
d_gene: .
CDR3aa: CASSVYEQYF
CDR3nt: TGTGCCAGCAGCGTTTACGAGCAGTACTTC

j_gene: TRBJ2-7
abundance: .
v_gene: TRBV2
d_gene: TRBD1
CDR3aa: CASSEEGTGGVEQYF
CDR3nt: TGTGCCAGCAGTGAAGAGGGGACAGGGGGTGTCGAGCAGTACTTC

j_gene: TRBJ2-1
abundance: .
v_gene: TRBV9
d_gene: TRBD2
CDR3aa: CASSTLAGQSYNEQFF
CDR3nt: TGTGCCAGCAGCACTCTAGCGGGACAATCCTACAATGAGCAGTTCTTC

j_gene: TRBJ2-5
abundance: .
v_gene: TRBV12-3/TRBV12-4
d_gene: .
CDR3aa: CASSPRETQYF
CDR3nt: TGTGCCAGCAGCCCCAGGGAGACCCAGTACTTC

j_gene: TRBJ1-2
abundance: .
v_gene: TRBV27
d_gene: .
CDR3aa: CASSSFRDGYGYTF
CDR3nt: TGTGCCAGCAGTTCATTCAGGGACGGCTATGGCTACACCTTC

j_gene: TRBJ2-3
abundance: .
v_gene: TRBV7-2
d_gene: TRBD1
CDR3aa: CASSPRTGSTDTQYF
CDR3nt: TGTGCCAGCAGCCCAAGGACAGGTAGCACAGATACGCAGTATTTT

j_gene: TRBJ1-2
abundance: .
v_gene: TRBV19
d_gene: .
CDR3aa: CASTSDRRTPANYGYTF
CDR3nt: TGTGCCAGTACCTCCGACAGGAGGACACCAGCTAACTATGGCTACACCTTC

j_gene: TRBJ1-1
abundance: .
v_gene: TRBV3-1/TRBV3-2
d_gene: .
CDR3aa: CASSRVRGTEAFF
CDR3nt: TGTGCCAGCAGCCGGGTTAGGGGCACTGAAGCTTTCTTT

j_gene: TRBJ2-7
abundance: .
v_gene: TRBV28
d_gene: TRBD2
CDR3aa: CASSLAGGGTYEQYF
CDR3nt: TGTGCCAGCAGTTTAGCGGGAGGGGGGACCTACGAGCAGTACTTC

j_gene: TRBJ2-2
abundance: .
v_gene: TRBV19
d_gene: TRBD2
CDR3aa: CASSTPGLAGVQDTGELFF
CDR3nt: TGTGCCAGTAGTACACCGGGACTAGCGGGAGTTCAGGACACCGGGGAGCTGTTTTTT

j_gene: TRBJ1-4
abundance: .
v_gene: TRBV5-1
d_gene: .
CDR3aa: CASSVTTTNEKLFF
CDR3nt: TGCGCCAGCAGCGTAACTACAACTAATGAAAAACTGTTTTTT

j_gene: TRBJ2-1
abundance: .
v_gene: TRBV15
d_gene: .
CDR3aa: CATSRDMAPFYNEQFF
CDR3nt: TGTGCCACCAGCAGAGATATGGCGCCTTTCTACAATGAGCAGTTCTTC

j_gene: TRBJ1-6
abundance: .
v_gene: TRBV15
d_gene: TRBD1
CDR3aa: CATSRDRDGSPLHF
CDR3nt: TGTGCCACCAGCAGGGACAGGGATGGATCACCCCTCCACTTT

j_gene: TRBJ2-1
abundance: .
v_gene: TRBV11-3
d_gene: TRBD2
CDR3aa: CASSFGTSGSNEQFF
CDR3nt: TGTGCCAGCAGCTTTGGGACTAGCGGGAGTAATGAGCAGTTCTTC

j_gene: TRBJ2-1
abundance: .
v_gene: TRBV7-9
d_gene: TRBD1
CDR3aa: CASSSYRGPYNEQFF
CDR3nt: TGTGCCAGCAGCTCTTACAGGGGACCCTACAATGAGCAGTTCTTC

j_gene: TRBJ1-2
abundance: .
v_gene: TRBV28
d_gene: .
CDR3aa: CASSLPGYYGYTF
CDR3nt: TGTGCCAGCAGTTTGCCAGGGTACTATGGCTACACCTTC

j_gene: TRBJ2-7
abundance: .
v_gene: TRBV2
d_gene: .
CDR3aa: CASNGVGSYEQYF
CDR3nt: TGTGCCAGCAATGGAGTCGGCTCCTACGAGCAGTACTTC

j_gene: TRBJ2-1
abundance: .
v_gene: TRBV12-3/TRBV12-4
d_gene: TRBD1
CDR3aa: CASRSPQGDEQFF
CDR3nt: TGTGCCAGCAGGTCACCCCAGGGGGATGAGCAGTTCTTC

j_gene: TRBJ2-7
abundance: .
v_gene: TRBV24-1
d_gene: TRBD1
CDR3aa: CATSDGDRGSEQYF
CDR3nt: TGTGCCACCAGTGATGGGGACAGGGGATCCGAGCAGTACTTC

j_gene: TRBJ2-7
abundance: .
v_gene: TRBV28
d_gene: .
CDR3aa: CASRLGKGRSRTYEQYF
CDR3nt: TGTGCCAGCAGACTCGGAAAAGGGCGGAGCCGAACCTACGAGCAGTACTTC